This T cell receptor beta chain was identified in a study of response to subunit inactivated influenza vaccine. Regarding the study as a whole: With each seasonal influenza vaccination, the authors suggested, few new T cells are recruited.

The CDR3 totals 15 residues. Germline CDR1 reads SGHTA; CDR2 reads FQGNSA. The junction had 4 bases not matched to a gene; V was cut back by 0 bases and J by 3 bases. Ten or more counts support this clonotype. The antigen is unknown. MiXCR was run by TCRdb on the RT-PCR reads, yielding one entry per CDR3 protein. Of hundreds of thousands of distinct CDR3 sequences listed, over 9.5% were seen once; the top ten hold about an eighth. The chain employs TRBV7-2 and TRBJ2-7; 8 bases map to TRBD2. The source is a middle-aged man who received an inactivated influenza vaccine. The specimen was PBMCs from blood, collected 45 days after vaccination. CDR3 bases: TGTGCCAGCAGCTTAGCTGGTAGCGGGAACTACGAGCAGTACTTC. Protein: CASSLAGSGNYEQYF.